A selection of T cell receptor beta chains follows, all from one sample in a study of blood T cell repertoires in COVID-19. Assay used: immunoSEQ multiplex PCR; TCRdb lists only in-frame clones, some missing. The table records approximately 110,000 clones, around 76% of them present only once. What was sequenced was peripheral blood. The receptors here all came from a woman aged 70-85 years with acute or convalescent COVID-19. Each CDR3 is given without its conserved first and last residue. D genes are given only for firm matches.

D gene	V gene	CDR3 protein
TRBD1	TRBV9	ASSVEDRGRDGYT
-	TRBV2	ASSEAGARNTGELF
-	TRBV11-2	ASSFSRQINTEAF
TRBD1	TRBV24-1	ATSETGGHSYEQY
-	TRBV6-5	ASSQGRVYGYT
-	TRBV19	ASSMGGFEAF
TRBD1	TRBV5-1	ASSNRGQGAAEAF
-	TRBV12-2	ASRLASGGSSYNEQF
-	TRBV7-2	ASSQLVQETQY
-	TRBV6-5	ASSYSNGGGTEAF
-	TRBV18	ASFEQWKGVFNEQF
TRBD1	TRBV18	ASAGTGGSNEKLF
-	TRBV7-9	ASSFSGDLNTEAF
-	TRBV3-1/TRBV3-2	ASSPLGGGGTEAF
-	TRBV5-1	ASSLGGQSGELF
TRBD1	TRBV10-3	AISEAGQGNSPLH
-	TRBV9	ASSASPGTGGYT
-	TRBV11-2	ASSSQGHSYEQY
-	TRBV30	AWSPPRGETQY
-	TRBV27	ASSSLSATNEKLF
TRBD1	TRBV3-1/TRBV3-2	ASRNSGGRYGYT
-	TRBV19	ASSIRSFTRGSLSRSNQPQH
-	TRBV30	AWRQGTGNQPQH
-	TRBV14	ASSLVIGGGYT
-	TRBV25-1	ASSELTYTEAF
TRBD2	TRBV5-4	ASSLGSGGAAGTQY
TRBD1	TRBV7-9	ASSSGTGDLNTEAF
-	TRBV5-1	ASSLKGGSGANVLT
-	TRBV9	ASSVGGQDTQY
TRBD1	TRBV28	ASSLSRDRNTEAF
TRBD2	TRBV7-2	ASSLGSSGSQETQY
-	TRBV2	ASNRDSSSGANVLT
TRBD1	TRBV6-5	ASGRDRANTEAF
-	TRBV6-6	ASSSLGLLF
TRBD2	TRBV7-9	ASSLGSGVKETQY
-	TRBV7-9	ASSSRQSTNTEAF
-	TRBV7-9	ASSQGGSEAF
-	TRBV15	ATSRGHSTGYEQY
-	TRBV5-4	ASSLSLQETQY
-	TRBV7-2	ASSLGGLQPQH
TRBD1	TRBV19	ASSIEKGQGQETQY
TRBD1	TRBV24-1	ATSDGQGTGNTIY
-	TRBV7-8	ASRPGSGYEQY
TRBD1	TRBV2	ASRNRGPTEAF
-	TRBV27	ASSFGRAANVLT
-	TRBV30	AWSLPDTSYEQY
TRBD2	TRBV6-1	ASSEGTSGATDTQY
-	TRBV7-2	ASSLEAGKGTEAF
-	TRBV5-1	ASSLEAAGAMETQY
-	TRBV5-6	ASSLRGLSNQPQH
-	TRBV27	ASSLGGAHNLWNTEAF
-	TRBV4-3	ASSPLGGDNSPLH
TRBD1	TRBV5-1	ASSGGQGYGYT
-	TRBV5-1	ASSQQTGYEQY
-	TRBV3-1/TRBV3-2	ASSRQGGANEKLF
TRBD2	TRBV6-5	ASGRAGTSQETQY
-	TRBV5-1	ASRADVNEKLF
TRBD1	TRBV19	ASSTNRGSSYT
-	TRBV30	AWKRAPGIQY